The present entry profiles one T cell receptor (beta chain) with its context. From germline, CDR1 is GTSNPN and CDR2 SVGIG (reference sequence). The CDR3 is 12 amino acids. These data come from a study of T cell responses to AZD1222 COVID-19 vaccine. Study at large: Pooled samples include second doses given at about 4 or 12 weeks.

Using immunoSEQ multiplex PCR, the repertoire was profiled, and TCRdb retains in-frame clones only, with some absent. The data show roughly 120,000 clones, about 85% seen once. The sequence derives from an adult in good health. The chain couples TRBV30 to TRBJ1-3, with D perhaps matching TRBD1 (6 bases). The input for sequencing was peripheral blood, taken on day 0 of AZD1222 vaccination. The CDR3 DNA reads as TGTGCTCGGGGACACTCTGGAAACACCATATATTTT. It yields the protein CARGHSGNTIYF.